The clone carrying this TCR beta chain was observed a few times. The assay was immunoSEQ multiplex PCR, and TCRdb's table has in-frame clones only and misses some. The table lists roughly 80,000 clones, around 91% of them singletons. These data belong to a study of technical replicates of blood from a few donors. Germline V CDR1 and CDR2: MNHEY, SVGAGI. This CDR3 is 15 amino acids long. Unmatched junction bases numbered 8, after V lost 5 bases and J lost 5 bases. This sequence was found in a human donor in good health. The chain recombines TRBV6-5 with TRBJ2-1, with 8 bases fitting TRBD1. Sequencing input: T cells isolated from PBMCs. This CDR3 reads CASSNDRGQDNEQFF. Here the CDR3 DNA reads TGTGCCAGCAGTAACGACAGGGGTCAAGACAATGAGCAGTTCTTC.